The 26 T cell receptor beta chains presented below share a single source sample, sequenced in a study of blood T cell repertoires in COVID-19. Clones were sequenced by immunoSEQ multiplex PCR, and TCRdb holds only the in-frame ones, with some missing. The sample contains 100,000 to 150,000 clones, around 88% of which appear only once. The source material was peripheral blood. These receptor sequences come from a woman in her forties or fifties with active or convalescent COVID-19.

The chain recombines TRBV9 with TRBJ2-2, with 7 bases matching TRBD1. The germline V gene has CDR1 SGDLS and CDR2 YYNGEE. Germline trimming cut 5 bases from V and 1 base from J; bases unmatched to any gene: 5. The CDR3 is 15 amino acids. CDR3 in amino acids: CASRPPGGNTGELFF. Here the CDR3 DNA reads TGTGCCAGCAGGCCTCCAGGGGGGAACACCGGGGAGCTGTTTTTT.

This chain joins TRBV19 and TRBJ1-1; D is perhaps TRBD1 (5 bases). CDR1 and CDR2 (germline): LNHDA, SQIVND (reference sequence). V was pared by 5 bases and J by 4 bases, with 8 bases between. This CDR3 is 12 amino acids long. The CDR3 bases are TGTGCCAGTAGTCGACAGAGCACTGAAGCTTTCTTT. It codes for CASSRQSTEAFF.

This sequence joins TRBV25-1 and TRBJ2-7; unclear D gene. CDR3 length: 11 residues. CDR1 is MGHDK, CDR2 SYGVNS, per germline. V was trimmed by 5 bases and J by 3 bases, leaving 5 bases between them. Here the CDR3 reads CASSTSYEQYF. CDR3 nucleotides: TGTGCCAGCAGTACCAGCTACGAGCAGTACTTC.

The chain couples TRBV11-3 to TRBJ2-7; 10 bases are shared with TRBD2. In germline, CDR1 is SGHNT, CDR2 YENEEA. The CDR3 covers 14 residues. With 5 bases clipped from V and 6 bases from J, the junction kept 7 bases outside the gene matches. CDR3 protein: CASSLTSGTSEQYF. The CDR3 bases are TGTGCCAGCAGCCTCACTAGCGGGACGAGCGAGCAGTACTTC.

The CDR3 DNA follows: TGTGCCTGGAGTGGGGACAGGGGAACAGATACGCAGTATTTT. Encoded protein: CAWSGDRGTDTQYF. The chain is built from TRBV30 and TRBJ2-3; TRBD1 matches 10 bases. The J segment lost 3 bases and the V segment lost 1 base, leaving 1 base of the junction unmatched. The CDR3 is made up of 14 amino acids. Germline loops: CDR1 GTSNPN, CDR2 SVGIG (reference sequence).

This rearrangement joins TRBV15 to TRBJ1-6; TRBD1 might be the D (5 bases). Trimming took off 5 bases at V and 6 bases at J, with 11 bases between the two ends. The CDR3 spans 14 residues. Germline CDR1 and CDR2: LNHNV and YYDKDF (reference sequence). CDR3: CATSAREGNSPLHF. The CDR3 nucleotides are TGTGCCACCAGCGCCAGGGAGGGTAATTCACCCCTCCACTTT.

The CDR3 is CASTFGGITGELFF. CDR3 sequence (DNA): TGTGCCAGCACCTTCGGAGGGATTACCGGGGAGCTGTTTTTT. This chain uses TRBV3-1 (or the pseudogene TRBV3-2) with TRBJ2-2; TRBD2 might be the D (6 bases). CDR3 length: 14 amino acids. V lost 7 bases to trimming and J lost 5 bases, with 14 bases between them. Looked up from germline, CDR1 is LGHDT and CDR2 is YNNKEL (reference sequence).

This sequence joins TRBV5-5 and TRBJ2-1; D unclear. This CDR3 spans 14 amino acids. CDR1 and CDR2 (germline): SGHKS, YYEKEE (reference sequence). V lost 0 bases and J lost 8, with 12 bases in between. CDR3 DNA sequence: TGTGCCAGCAGCTTGGAGCCCCGTCCGTATGAGCAGTTCTTC. Translating it yields CASSLEPRPYEQFF.

This clone has more than one count but fewer than ten. The V and J genes are TRBV28 and TRBJ1-5; TRBD1 matches at 7 bases. V lost 8 bases, J lost 4 bases, and 14 bases stayed unmatched. The CDR3 runs to 16 residues. Germline V gene lookup returns CDR1 MDHEN and CDR2 SYDVKM. CDR3 in DNA: TGTGCCAGCGGGCAGACCGGGACAGCCCCAAATCAGCCCCAGCATTTT. It translates to CASGQTGTAPNQPQHF. Looking up the rest from reference TRBV28 and TRBJ1-5 gives the full variable domain: DVKVTQSSRYLVKRTGEKVFLECVQDMDHENMFWYRQDPGLGLRLIYFSYDVKMKEKGDIPEGYSVSREKKERFSLILESASTNQTSMYLCASGQTGTAPNQPQHFGDGTRLSIL.

The chain has TRBV5-4 and TRBJ2-2; TRBD1 is a possible D gene (5 bases). Germline CDR1 reads SGHNT; CDR2 reads YYREEE (reference sequence). CDR3 size: 17 residues. Trimming left V 4 bases short and J 1 base short, with 17 bases between. DNA of the CDR3: TGTGCCAGCAGCCCCGTCCGTGGCAGGGTGAACACCGGGGAGCTGTTTTTT. Translation: CASSPVRGRVNTGELFF.

This chain joins TRBV9 and TRBJ2-1, with D maybe TRBD1 (5 bases). The germline V gene has CDR1 SGDLS and CDR2 YYNGEE. The V end lost 6 bases, the J end lost 6 bases, and 25 bases lay between the germline ends. The CDR3 has 17 residues. In nucleotides, the CDR3 is TGTGCCAGCACTAAGGACACCTGGACCCCTTCGGGCAATGAGCAGTTCTTC. Its protein is CASTKDTWTPSGNEQFF.

V is TRBV6-6 and J is TRBJ2-4; the match to TRBD1 covers 7 bases. V gave up 5 bases and J gave up 0 bases; unmatched junction bases: 10. CDR3 length: 17 amino acids. Germline assignment: CDR1 MNHNY and CDR2 SVGAGI (reference sequence). In nucleotides, the CDR3 is TGTGCCAGCAGTCCCCGGGCAGGGGGAATAGCCAAAAACATTCAGTACTTC. It encodes CASSPRAGGIAKNIQYF.

The chain employs TRBV19 and TRBJ2-3; 9 bases map to TRBD2. Germline CDR1 is LNHDA and CDR2 is SQIVND (reference sequence). The CDR3 has 14 amino acids. Trimming cost V 8 bases and J 3 bases; bases outside gene matches: 6. CDR3: CASRSGSKTDTQYF. The DNA of the CDR3 is TGTGCCAGTCGTAGCGGGAGTAAGACAGATACGCAGTATTTT.

V and J are TRBV28 and TRBJ1-1, with 7 bases aligning to TRBD1. Germline CDR1 reads MDHEN; CDR2 reads SYDVKM. V was clipped by 6 bases and J by 1 base; unmatched bases: 11. The CDR3 sequence is 16 residues long. CDR3 sequence: CASSLSRDSSNTEAFF. CDR3 nucleotides: TGTGCCAGCAGCCTTTCGAGGGACAGTTCGAACACTGAAGCTTTCTTT.

The rearrangement joins TRBV30 to TRBJ2-5; 9 bases fit TRBD1. The germline V gene has CDR1 GTSNPN and CDR2 SVGIG (reference sequence). CDR3 length: 15 amino acids. V lost 8 bases and J lost 4; bases outside the gene matches: 14. CDR3 bases: TGTGCCGGGGCGGGGCTAGGACAGGGGCTAGAGACCCAGTACTTC. It is translated as CAGAGLGQGLETQYF.

The gene calls are TRBV28 and TRBJ1-2; no firm D call. Trimming stripped 5 bases from V and 7 bases from J, with 14 bases between. The CDR3 is 13 amino acids. Looked up from germline, CDR1 is MDHEN and CDR2 is SYDVKM. The CDR3 DNA sequence: TGTGCCAGCAGTGCCGGACTAGCGCGTGGCTACACCTTC. It codes for CASSAGLARGYTF.

This clone was picked up a small number of times. The gene calls are TRBV28 and TRBJ1-2; TRBD1 is a possible D gene (5 bases). The CDR3 contains 15 residues. Germline V gives CDR1 MDHEN, CDR2 SYDVKM. Trimming shortened V by 4 bases and J by 3 bases, and 15 bases separated the two germline ends. In DNA, the CDR3 is TGTGCCAGCAGTTCTGCAGGGTTTGGTGACTATGGCTACACCTTC. Translating it yields CASSSAGFGDYGYTF.

The chain links TRBV9 to TRBJ1-2; unclear D gene. This CDR3 is 13 amino acids long. Germline CDR1 is SGDLS and CDR2 is YYNGEE. Trimming left V 4 bases short and J 5 bases short, with 12 bases between. CDR3 amino acids: CASSTRTGYGYTF. As DNA, the CDR3 is TGTGCCAGCAGCACCCGAACCGGGTATGGCTACACCTTC.

The table lists this clone with a count of one. J is TRBJ1-2 and V is TRBV5-1, with 8 bases matching TRBD1. V lost 2 bases and J lost 2; bases outside the gene matches: 11. Germline CDR1 SGHRS, CDR2 YFSETQ. The length of the CDR3 is 17 residues. CDR3 in DNA: TGCGCCAGCAGCTTCGGACAGGGCGCGCGGGCGAACTATGGCTACACCTTC. Its protein is CASSFGQGARANYGYTF.

The rearrangement links TRBV7-2 to TRBJ2-7; 8 bases line up with TRBD2. The CDR3 covers 16 residues. Germline V gives CDR1 SGHTA, CDR2 FQGNSA. V gave up 3 bases and J gave up 5 bases; unmatched junction bases: 12. In DNA form, the CDR3 reads TGTGCCAGCAGCTTTCCCCCAGCGGGAGTAAACCACGAGCAGTACTTC. It translates to CASSFPPAGVNHEQYF.

V and J are TRBV7-2 and TRBJ1-2, with unresolved D. Germline loops: CDR1 SGHTA, CDR2 FQGNSA. Trimming took 4 bases from V and 4 from J, leaving 19 bases between them. This CDR3 spans 16 amino acids. CDR3 loop: CASSSHGSTVPYGYTF. CDR3 coding DNA: TGTGCCAGCAGCTCCCATGGGTCTACAGTGCCCTATGGCTACACCTTC.

The rearrangement uses TRBV9 and TRBJ2-6, with a possible D match to TRBD2 (6 bases). Looked up from germline, CDR1 is SGDLS and CDR2 is YYNGEE. The CDR3 is made up of 20 amino acids. Trimming took 0 bases from V and 0 from J, leaving 19 bases between them. CDR3 sequence reads: CASSVGIAGTVSSGANVLTF. In DNA form, the CDR3 reads TGTGCCAGCAGCGTAGGGATTGCCGGGACTGTGTCCTCTGGGGCCAACGTCCTGACTTTC.

This chain joins TRBV28 and TRBJ1-6; 7 bases map to TRBD1. This CDR3 spans 15 amino acids. Germline CDR1 is MDHEN and CDR2 is SYDVKM. V lost 5 bases and J lost 7; bases outside the gene matches: 8. CDR3 amino acids: CASSTSGQLNSPLHF. In DNA form, the CDR3 reads TGTGCCAGCAGTACCTCGGGACAGTTGAATTCACCCCTCCACTTT.

The V and J genes are TRBV30 and TRBJ1-2, with TRBD1 matching over 7 bases. Unmatched junction bases numbered 4, after V lost 0 bases and J lost 6 bases. Germline V gene lookup returns CDR1 GTSNPN and CDR2 SVGIG (reference sequence). The CDR3 length is 13 residues. CDR3 DNA sequence: TGTGCCTGGAGTGTACAAGGGGGCGATGGCTACACCTTC. It encodes CAWSVQGGDGYTF.

The gene calls are TRBV4-3 and TRBJ1-6; no clear D. V lost 0 bases and J lost 10, with 13 bases in between. Germline loops: CDR1 LGHNA, CDR2 YSLEER. The CDR3 consists of 15 residues. This chain's CDR3 is CASSQDQASGSPLHF. For the CDR3, the DNA is TGCGCCAGCAGCCAAGACCAGGCGAGTGGATCACCCCTCCACTTT.

This clone has a handful of counts. The rearrangement joins TRBV6-5 to TRBJ1-1, with D maybe TRBD1 (6 bases). The CDR3 totals 14 residues. The ends were cut back, 4 bases at V and 6 bases at J, with 15 bases in the middle. Germline V gene lookup returns CDR1 MNHEY and CDR2 SVGAGI. The CDR3 region has the DNA TGTGCCAGCAGTTCTATACAGGGATCGGCTGAAGCTTTCTTT. Its translation: CASSSIQGSAEAFF.